A single sample gave rise to the 9 T cell receptor beta chains below, sequenced in a study of OX40 agonist ivuxolimab in advanced cancers. TCRdb's copy holds only in-frame clones and misses some; the assay was immunoSEQ multiplex PCR. The top ten hold roughly 3.4% of the sample, which has 40,000 to 45,000 clones, 80% to 90% seen once. The sequenced sample was CD4+ or CD8+ T cells sorted from blood, obtained in a trial of the OX40 agonist ivuxolimab. Receptor source: an adult with an advanced solid tumor such as melanoma, head and neck, liver or kidney cancer.

This chain joins TRBV7-9 and TRBJ1-5, with no clear D. Germline loops: CDR1 SEHNR, CDR2 FQNEAQ (reference sequence). Trimming pared 3 bases from V and 3 bases from J, leaving 3 bases between. This CDR3 contains 12 residues. The DNA of the CDR3 is TGTGCCAGCAGCTTGACCAATCAGCCCCAGCATTTT. It is translated as CASSLTNQPQHF.

This chain connects TRBV18 to TRBJ1-1, with TRBD1 as a possible D gene (5 bases). This CDR3 has 14 residues. V lost 6 bases to trimming and J lost 4 bases, with 15 bases between them. Germline CDR1 reads KGHSH; CDR2 reads LQKENI. The DNA of the CDR3 is TGTGCCAGCTCCTTCTCGGGGGGATTCACTGAAGCTTTCTTT. It specifies CASSFSGGFTEAFF.

The DNA of the CDR3 is TGTGCCAGCAGTGACCTTGTGGATGAAAAACTGTTTTTT. This codes for CASSDLVDEKLFF. The genes are TRBV2 and TRBJ1-4; unclear D gene. The CDR3 consists of 13 residues. V lost 3 bases and J 6 bases, leaving 8 bases between the germline ends. Germline-derived CDR1 and CDR2 are SNHLY and FYNNEI. The full variable domain, rest sourced from reference TRBV2 and TRBJ1-4, is EPEVTQTPSHQVTQMGQEVILRCVPISNHLYFYWYRQILGQKVEFLVSFYNNEISEKSEIFDDQFSVERPDGSNFTLKIRSTKLEDSAMYFCASSDLVDEKLFFGSGTQLSVL.

The V call is TRBV29-1, the J call TRBJ2-2, with no clear D. Trimming took off 5 bases at V and 4 bases at J, with 11 bases between the two ends. Germline CDR1 is SQVTM and CDR2 is ANQGSEA. The CDR3 covers 13 residues. CDR3 protein: CSVRAGVTGELFF. In nucleotides, the CDR3 is TGCAGCGTTCGGGCAGGCGTCACCGGGGAGCTGTTTTTT.

This rearrangement joins TRBV6-5 to TRBJ2-1; D may be TRBD2 (6 bases). Trimming took 0 bases from V and 14 from J, leaving 14 bases between them. Per the germline V gene, CDR1 is MNHEY and CDR2 is SVGAGI. The CDR3 is 13 residues long. CDR3 loop: CASSYSQGGFKFF. The CDR3 bases are TGTGCCAGCAGTTACTCTCAGGGAGGTTTTAAGTTCTTC.

The V and J genes are TRBV4-1 and TRBJ2-1, with 8 bases matching TRBD1. This CDR3 is built from 16 residues. The V segment lost 1 base and the J segment 5 bases; nucleotides outside the gene matches: 7. Germline CDR1 MGHRA, CDR2 YSYEKL. DNA for the CDR3: TGCGCCAGCAGCCAAGGGGGAGACAGGGGAGACAATGAGCAGTTCTTC. Encoded protein: CASSQGGDRGDNEQFF.

J is TRBJ2-1 and V is TRBV11-3; D perhaps matches TRBD2 (5 bases). The CDR3 runs to 14 residues. Trimming cost V 2 bases and J 4 bases, with 9 bases left between them. The germline V gene encodes CDR1 SGHNT and CDR2 YENEEA. DNA for the CDR3: TGTGCCAGCAGCTTAAGGACTGTGTACAATGAGCAGTTCTTC. Translation gives CASSLRTVYNEQFF.

This sequence joins TRBV10-1 and TRBJ2-1, with 8 bases fitting TRBD2. This CDR3 has 15 amino acids. With V trimmed by 7 bases and J by 2 bases, 7 bases remained unmatched. The germline V gene has CDR1 WNHNN and CDR2 SYGVQD (reference sequence). This CDR3 is CASNSGSGAYNEQFF. The CDR3 DNA is TGCGCCAGCAACAGCGGGAGTGGGGCCTACAATGAGCAGTTCTTC.

CDR3 residues: CSRSGPDTDTQYF. In DNA form, the CDR3 reads TGCAGTAGATCCGGGCCCGACACAGATACGCAGTATTTT. The chain has TRBV29-1 and TRBJ2-3; D remains ambiguous. CDR1 and CDR2 (germline): SQVTM, ANQGSEA. The CDR3 has 13 residues.